The next 20 T cell receptor beta chains were all read from a single sample in a study of shared clonotypes between healthy human individuals. The repertoire was sequenced with immunoSEQ multiplex PCR; TCRdb's copy has only in-frame clones and lacks some. The sample contains roughly 1.5 million clones, 95% to 99% of which appear only once. Sample: naive CD4+ T cells sorted from blood. Sample subset: CD45RA+ positively selected. These receptors originate from a young man in good health.

V usage is TRBV6-6 and J usage is TRBJ2-1; D might be TRBD1 (6 bases). Germline V gene lookup returns CDR1 MNHNY and CDR2 SVGAGI (reference sequence). The CDR3 consists of 12 residues. V was shortened by 6 bases and J by 8 bases, with 11 bases between the two germline ends. The CDR3 bases are TGTGCCAGCAGCAAATACAGGGATGAGCAGTTCTTC. Its translation is CASSKYRDEQFF.

Only one count was recorded for this clone. The V and J genes are TRBV5-1 and TRBJ2-7, with 10 nucleotides matching TRBD1. CDR3 length: 14 amino acids. Trimming removed 4 bases from V and 5 bases from J; junction bases left unmatched: 6. Germline CDR1 SGHRS, CDR2 YFSETQ. CDR3 DNA: TGCGCCAGCAGCGCCGGGACAGGGGCCAACGAGCAGTACTTC. Translating gives CASSAGTGANEQYF.

The chain combines TRBV7-8 with TRBJ2-7; D gene ambiguous. Trimming pared 0 bases from V and 5 bases from J, leaving 8 bases between. The CDR3 extends over 13 amino acids. CDR1 and CDR2 (germline): SGHVS, FQNEAQ. DNA of the CDR3: TGTGCCAGCAGCTTAGCGTCTGGGAACGAGCAGTACTTC. It codes for CASSLASGNEQYF.

The chain uses TRBV20-1 and TRBJ2-2; D unclear. The CDR3 covers 11 residues. V was shortened by 5 bases and J by 0 bases, with 1 base between the two germline ends. In germline, CDR1 is DFQATT, CDR2 SNEGSKA (reference sequence). The CDR3 reads CSAANTGELFF. Written as DNA, the CDR3 is TGCAGTGCTGCGAACACCGGGGAGCTGTTTTTT.

The V gene is TRBV27, the J gene TRBJ2-2; no definite D call. CDR3 size: 13 residues. Trimming stripped 6 bases from V and 8 bases from J, with 13 bases between. Germline lookup yields CDR1 MNHEY and CDR2 SMNVEV (reference sequence). The CDR3 sequence is CASSTMGLGELFF. In DNA, the CDR3 is TGTGCCAGCAGCACTATGGGCCTGGGGGAGCTGTTTTTT.

V gene TRBV5-1 combines with J gene TRBJ1-5; 9 bases are a match to TRBD1. Germline CDR1 and CDR2: SGHRS and YFSETQ. The CDR3 length is 15 residues. Trimming cost V 4 bases and J 6 bases; bases outside gene matches: 8. CDR3 residues: CASSIRDRAIQPQHF. CDR3 coding DNA: TGCGCCAGCAGCATCCGGGACAGGGCGATTCAGCCCCAGCATTTT.

This chain uses TRBV7-9 with TRBJ2-5, with D tentatively TRBD1 or TRBD2 (6 bases each). The V end was cut by 5 bases, the J end by 1 base, with 14 bases between. The CDR3 sequence is 15 residues long. Per the germline V gene, CDR1 is SEHNR and CDR2 is FQNEAQ (reference sequence). CDR3 nucleotide sequence: TGTGCCAGCAGCCAGGATGGGGGGCCCCAAGAGACCCAGTACTTC. Translating it yields CASSQDGGPQETQYF.

The chain uses TRBV27 and TRBJ1-1; weak D call: TRBD1 (5 bases). Germline CDR1 is MNHEY and CDR2 is SMNVEV (reference sequence). The CDR3 loop spans 16 amino acids. V was cut by 3 bases and J by 1 base, with 15 bases left in between. The CDR3, as DNA: TGTGCCAGCAGTTTTGGGAGACAGAACAAGAACACTGAAGCTTTCTTT. Translating gives CASSFGRQNKNTEAFF.

V usage is TRBV7-3 and J usage is TRBJ1-2; 8 bases are shared with TRBD1. The V gene's germline CDR1 is SGHTA and CDR2 FQGTGA. CDR3 length: 15 residues. Trimming cost V 5 bases and J 4 bases; bases outside gene matches: 9. The CDR3 loop reads CASSAGTGERYGYTF. In DNA, the CDR3 is TGTGCCAGCAGCGCCGGGACAGGCGAGCGCTATGGCTACACCTTC.

The chain has TRBV10-3 and TRBJ1-3; unclear D gene. In germline, CDR1 is ENHRY, CDR2 SYGVKD. The CDR3 extends over 13 amino acids. Between the trimmed V and J ends, which lost 7 bases and 1 base, there was a span of 8 bases. CDR3 DNA sequence: TGTGCCATCAACGAGAAGTCTGGAAACACCATATATTTT. Protein product: CAINEKSGNTIYF.

V is TRBV7-9 and J is TRBJ2-7, with TRBD1 identical over 8 bases. V lost 1 base, J lost 3 bases, and 5 bases stayed unmatched. This CDR3 region has 15 residues. CDR1 and CDR2 from the germline V gene are SEHNR and FQNEAQ (reference sequence). The DNA for the CDR3 is TGTGCCAGCAGCTTAGTAGTTGGACAGGGCTACGAGCAGTACTTC. Protein product: CASSLVVGQGYEQYF.

The chain joins TRBV7-9 to TRBJ2-1, with D maybe TRBD2 (5 bases). The length of the CDR3 is 15 residues. The V end was cut by 3 bases, the J end by 4 bases, with 13 bases between. Germline V gene lookup returns CDR1 SEHNR and CDR2 FQNEAQ (reference sequence). CDR3 in amino acids: CASSFEGSRYNEQFF. In DNA form, the CDR3 reads TGTGCCAGCAGCTTTGAAGGGAGTCGGTACAATGAGCAGTTCTTC.

CDR3 DNA sequence: TGTGCCAGTAGTCACGCCCCGAGCCCAGAGACCCAGTACTTC. It yields the protein CASSHAPSPETQYF. The chain recombines TRBV19 with TRBJ2-5; D call uncertain. V gave up 5 bases and J gave up 4 bases, with 14 bases separating them. CDR1 is LNHDA, CDR2 SQIVND, per germline (reference sequence). CDR3 length: 14 amino acids.

The V gene is TRBV5-4, the J gene TRBJ2-5, with D perhaps matching TRBD1 or TRBD2 (5 bases each). V dropped 8 bases and J dropped 5 bases, with 19 bases sitting between them. This CDR3 contains 14 residues. CDR1 is SGHNT and CDR2 is YYREEE in the germline V gene (reference sequence). In DNA, the CDR3 is TGTGCCAGTGGGGACCGACCTTTCGGGGAGACCCAGTACTTC. It specifies CASGDRPFGETQYF.

This chain connects TRBV18 to TRBJ2-7; D ambiguous. Germline V gives CDR1 KGHSH, CDR2 LQKENI. V gave up 1 base and J gave up 2 bases, with 6 bases separating them. The CDR3 contains 13 residues. The CDR3 is CASSPLGPYEQYF. The CDR3 DNA reads as TGTGCCAGCTCACCACTTGGTCCCTACGAGCAGTACTTC.

V gene TRBV5-5 combines with J gene TRBJ2-3; no clear D gene. V shed 0 bases and J shed 2 bases, with 7 bases lying between them. This CDR3 contains 14 residues. CDR1 is SGHKS and CDR2 is YYEKEE in the germline V gene (reference sequence). As DNA, the CDR3 is TGTGCCAGCAGCTTGGGCTACGTCACAGATACGCAGTATTTT. Its translation: CASSLGYVTDTQYF.

The chain employs TRBV18 and TRBJ2-7; D is possibly TRBD2 (6 bases). The CDR3 runs 14 residues. Germline CDR1 is KGHSH and CDR2 is LQKENI. The V gene lost 2 bases and the J gene lost 5 bases, with 13 bases spanning the gap. CDR3 loop: CASSPKGPGDEQYF. CDR3 bases: TGTGCCAGCTCACCAAAGGGCCCGGGGGACGAGCAGTACTTC.

The rearrangement uses TRBV6-6 and TRBJ1-1; D unresolved. Between the trimmed V and J ends, which lost 9 bases and 8 bases, there was a span of 10 bases. CDR1 is MNHNY, CDR2 SVGAGI, per germline (reference sequence). The CDR3 loop spans 10 amino acids. The CDR3, as DNA: TGTGCCAGTAGACAACCCGAAGCTTTCTTT. It translates to CASRQPEAFF.

The V gene is TRBV5-4, the J gene TRBJ2-1; 10 bases agree with TRBD2. Germline lookup yields CDR1 SGHNT and CDR2 YYREEE (reference sequence). V shed 4 bases and J 1 base; nucleotides not matched to a gene: 5. This CDR3 region has 16 residues. In DNA, the CDR3 is TGTGCCAGCAGCACCCCAGCGGGAGGGTCCTACAATGAGCAGTTCTTC. Its translation: CASSTPAGGSYNEQFF.

The V gene is TRBV6-5, the J gene TRBJ1-1; D is ambiguous. The germline V and J ends were trimmed by 0 bases and 3 bases, with 5 bases remaining between them. CDR3 length equals 13 residues. Germline V gene data show CDR1 as MNHEY and CDR2 as SVGAGI. CDR3 nucleotide sequence: TGTGCCAGCAGTTACTCCAGAGACACTGAAGCTTTCTTT. Residues: CASSYSRDTEAFF.